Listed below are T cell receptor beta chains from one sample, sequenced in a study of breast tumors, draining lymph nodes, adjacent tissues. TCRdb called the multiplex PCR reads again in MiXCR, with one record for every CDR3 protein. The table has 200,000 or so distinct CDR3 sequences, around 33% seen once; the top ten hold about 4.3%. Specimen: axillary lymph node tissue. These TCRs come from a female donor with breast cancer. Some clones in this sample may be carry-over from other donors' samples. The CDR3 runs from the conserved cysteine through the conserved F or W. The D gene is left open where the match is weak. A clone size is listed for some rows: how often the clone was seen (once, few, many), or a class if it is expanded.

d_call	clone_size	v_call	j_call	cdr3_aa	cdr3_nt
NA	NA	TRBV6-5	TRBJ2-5	CATTQDEHRYLGTQYF	TGTGCCACCACACAGGACGAGCACAGATACTTAGGGACCCAGTACTTC
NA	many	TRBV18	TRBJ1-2	CASSPDPGTNYGYTF	TGTGCCAGCTCACCAGACCCCGGGACCAACTATGGCTACACCTTC
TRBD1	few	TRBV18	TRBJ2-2	CASSPPGQDGELFF	TGTGCCAGCTCACCTCCTGGACAGGACGGGGAGCTGTTTTTT
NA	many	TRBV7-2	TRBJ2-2	CASSLGLMASNTGELFF	TGTGCCAGCAGCTTAGGTTTGATGGCCTCGAACACCGGGGAGCTGTTTTTT
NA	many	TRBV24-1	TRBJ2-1	CATSDLPYNEQFF	TGTGCCACCAGTGATTTACCCTACAATGAGCAGTTCTTC
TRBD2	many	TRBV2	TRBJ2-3	CASSVGVGGGGTDTQYF	TGTGCCAGCAGTGTCGGGGTCGGGGGGGGGGGCACAGATACGCAGTATTTT
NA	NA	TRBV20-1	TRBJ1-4	CSAQSRGDEKLFF	TGCAGTGCTCAGTCCAGGGGTGATGAAAAACTGTTTTTT
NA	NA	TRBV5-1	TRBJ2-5	CAGRGGARQDTQYF	TGCGCCGGCAGGGGGGGGGCCCGACAAGACACCCAGTACTTC
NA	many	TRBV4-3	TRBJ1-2	CASSQEQGGGYTF	TGCGCCAGCAGCCAAGAACAGGGTGGAGGCTACACCTTC
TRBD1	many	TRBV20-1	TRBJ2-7	CSALPPGQGSNEQYF	TGCAGTGCCCTACCCCCGGGACAGGGTAGTAACGAGCAGTACTTC
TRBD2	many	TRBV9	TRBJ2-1	CASSPPTAGGRVHEQFF	TGTGCCAGCAGCCCTCCCACAGCGGGAGGCCGGGTCCATGAGCAGTTCTTC
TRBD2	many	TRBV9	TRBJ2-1	CASSAHRVAGSPDNEQFF	TGTGCCAGCAGCGCCCATAGGGTAGCGGGGAGTCCCGACAATGAGCAGTTCTTC
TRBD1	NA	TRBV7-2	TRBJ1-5	CASRGQGNQPRHF	TGTGCCAGCAGAGGACAGGGCAATCAGCCCCGGCATTTT
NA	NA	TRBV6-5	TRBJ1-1	CASSRRRGDTEAFF	TGTGCCAGCAGTCGCCGGAGGGGGGACACTGAAGCTTTCTTT
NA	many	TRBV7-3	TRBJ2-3	CASSSTGGRDTQYF	TGTGCCAGCAGCTCCACGGGCGGGCGAGATACGCAGTATTTT
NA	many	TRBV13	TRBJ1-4	CASSSPRDSEKLFF	TGTGCCAGCAGCTCGCCCCGGGACTCTGAAAAACTGTTTTTT
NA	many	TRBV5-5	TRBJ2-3	CASTGSGLADTQYF	TGTGCCAGCACAGGGTCAGGTCTGGCAGATACGCAGTATTTT
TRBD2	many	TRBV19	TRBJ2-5	CASSTSTSGGAGRETQYF	TGTGCCAGTAGTACTTCGACTAGCGGGGGGGCCGGGAGAGAGACCCAGTACTTC
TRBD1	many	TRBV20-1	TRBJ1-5	CSATPGTGHQPQHF	TGCAGTGCTACACCCGGGACAGGGCATCAGCCCCAGCATTTT
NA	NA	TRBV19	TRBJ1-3	CASSMGRSGNTIYF	TGTGCCAGTAGTATGGGGCGCTCTGGAAACACCATATATTTT
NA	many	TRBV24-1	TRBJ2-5	CATSARGQTQYF	TGTGCCACCAGTGCTCGGGGGCAGACCCAGTACTTC
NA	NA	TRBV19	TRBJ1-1	CASSSLLGAFF	TGTGCCAGTAGTTCCCTTCTGGGAGCTTTCTTT
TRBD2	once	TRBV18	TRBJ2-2	CASPPALAGTGELFF	TGTGCCAGCCCACCAGCCCTAGCGGGCACCGGGGAGCTGTTTTTT
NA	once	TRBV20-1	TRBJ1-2	CSASGALDYTF	TGCAGTGCCAGCGGGGCGTTAGACTACACCTTC
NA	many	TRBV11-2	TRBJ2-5	CASSLWQTQETQYF	TGTGCCAGCAGCTTATGGCAGACTCAAGAGACCCAGTACTTC
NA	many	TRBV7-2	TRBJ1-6	CASSLGQSKYNSPLHF	TGTGCCAGCAGCTTAGGTCAAAGCAAATATAATTCACCCCTCCACTTT
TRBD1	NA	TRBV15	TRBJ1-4	CATSIDRGYNEKLFF	TGTGCCACCAGCATAGACAGGGGTTACAATGAAAAACTGTTTTTT
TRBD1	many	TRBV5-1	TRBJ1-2	CASSLGQGAQGYTF	TGCGCCAGCAGCTTGGGACAGGGGGCGCAAGGCTACACCTTC
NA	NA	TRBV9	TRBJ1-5	CASSGGRAQETQHF	TGTGCCAGCAGCGGAGGAAGGGCCCAAGAGACCCAGCATTTT
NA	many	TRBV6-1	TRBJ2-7	CASSDIGGYEQYF	TGTGCCAGCAGTGACATTGGGGGCTACGAGCAGTACTTC
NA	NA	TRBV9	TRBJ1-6	CASSVATYSPLHF	TGTGCCAGCAGCGTAGCTACGTATTCACCCCTCCACTTT
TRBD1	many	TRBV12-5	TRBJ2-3	CASGLLTGGSTDTQYF	TGTGCTAGTGGTTTGTTAACAGGGGGTAGCACAGATACGCAGTATTTT
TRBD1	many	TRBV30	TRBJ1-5	CAWSGTGSWPQHF	TGTGCCTGGTCCGGGACAGGTTCATGGCCCCAGCATTTT
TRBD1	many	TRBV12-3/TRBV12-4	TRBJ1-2	CASSSTRAGGYGYTF	TGTGCCAGCAGTTCTACCCGGGCAGGGGGCTATGGCTACACCTTC
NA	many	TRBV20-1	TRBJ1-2	CSAPGFSDYGYTF	TGCAGTGCCCCGGGATTCTCCGACTATGGCTACACCTTC
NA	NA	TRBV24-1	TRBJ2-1	CATSDLKDTEFF	TGTGCCACCAGTGATTTGAAGGACACGGAGTTCTTC
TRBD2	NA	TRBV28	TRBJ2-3	CASSLDASGITDTQYF	TGTGCCAGCAGTTTAGATGCTAGCGGGATAACAGATACGCAGTATTTT
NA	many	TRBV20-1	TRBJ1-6	CSARDQAETKSSYNSPLHF	TGCAGTGCTAGAGATCAGGCAGAAACTAAAAGCTCCTATAATTCACCCCTCCACTTT
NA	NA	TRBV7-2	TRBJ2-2	CASSSWFEGELFF	TGTGCCAGCAGCTCGTGGTTCGAGGGGGAGCTGTTTTTC
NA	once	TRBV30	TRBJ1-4	CAWSRGRDWGEKLFF	TGTGCCTGGAGCCGAGGGAGGGATTGGGGAGAAAAACTGTTTTTT
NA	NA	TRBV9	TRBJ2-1	CARAPMGQFF	TGTGCCAGGGCGCCCATGGGGCAGTTCTTC
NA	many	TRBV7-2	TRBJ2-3	CASSSAQDTQYF	TGTGCCAGCAGCTCCGCGCAGGATACGCAGTATTTT